This TCR beta chain was captured in a study of siplizumab effects on memory and regulatory T cells. Broader study findings: Naive T cells appeared more diverse than memory cells and seemed to be major alloresponse contributors. The suppressive capacity of proliferating Tregs from siplizumab cultures remained unconfirmed. Few alloreactive clones mapped to unstimulated subsets.

Roughly 10^5 TCR templates underwent assay in each sample. The method was immunoSEQ multiplex PCR; TCRdb's version includes in-frame clones alone and lacks a portion of them. The table has fewer than 120,000 clones, roughly 92% seen once. This CDR3 has 14 amino acids. The germline V gene encodes CDR1 SGHTA and CDR2 FQGNSA. The ends lost 4 bases at V and 2 bases at J; junction bases unmatched: 5. Comments on this clone: Its specificity is unknown.

Source material: CD4+ T cells sorted from blood. This receptor was obtained from a human donor in good health. V is TRBV7-2 and J is TRBJ2-7; 7 bases line up with TRBD1. DNA for the CDR3: TGTGCCAGCAGCTCCCGGCAGGGGGCCTACGAGCAGTACTTC. Its protein is CASSSRQGAYEQYF.